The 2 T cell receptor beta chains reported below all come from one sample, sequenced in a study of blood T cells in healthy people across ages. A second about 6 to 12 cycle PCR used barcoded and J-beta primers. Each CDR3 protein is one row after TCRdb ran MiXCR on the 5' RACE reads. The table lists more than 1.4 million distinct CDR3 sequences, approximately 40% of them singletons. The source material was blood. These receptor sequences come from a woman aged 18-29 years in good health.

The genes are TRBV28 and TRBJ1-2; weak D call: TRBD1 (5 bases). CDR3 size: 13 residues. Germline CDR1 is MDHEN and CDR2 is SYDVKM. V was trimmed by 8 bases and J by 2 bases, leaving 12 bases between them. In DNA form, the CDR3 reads TGTGCCAGCTCCGGGGGGTGGAACTATGGCTACACCTTC. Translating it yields CASSGGWNYGYTF.

This CDR3 reads CASSFQGSLNEKLFF. The CDR3 DNA sequence: TGTGCCAGCAGCTTTCAGGGAAGTCTGAATGAAAAACTGTTTTTT. The chain carries TRBV7-9 and TRBJ1-4, with D tentatively TRBD1 (5 bases). This CDR3 region has 15 residues. Germline V gene lookup returns CDR1 SEHNR and CDR2 FQNEAQ (reference sequence). V lost 3 bases and J 5 bases, leaving 13 bases between the germline ends.